This paragraph covers one TCR beta chain sequence. This table comes from immunoSEQ multiplex PCR, and its TCRdb copy is limited to in-frame clones, with some not included. The sample has about 75,000 clones; more than 85% are singletons. This specimen comes from a study of OX40 agonist ivuxolimab in advanced cancers. Study context: In three patients, partial responses were observed, one with hepatocellular carcinoma and two with cutaneous melanoma.

The V end was cut by 5 bases, the J end by 5 bases, with 12 bases between. CDR1 is LNHDA, CDR2 SQIVND, per germline (reference sequence). CDR3 length: 13 amino acids. The sequencing used CD4+ or CD8+ T cells sorted from blood, collected in a trial of the OX40 agonist ivuxolimab. The TCR was taken from an adult with an advanced solid tumor such as melanoma, head and neck, liver or kidney cancer. The rearrangement links TRBV19 to TRBJ1-1, with no clear D. In DNA form, the CDR3 reads TGTGCCAGTAGTGAGTCTCGGAGGACTGAAGCTTTCTTT. Its protein product is CASSESRRTEAFF.